This TCR beta chain is from a study of PD-1 and CTLA-4 blockade in melanoma. V lost 2 bases and J lost 4, with 15 bases in between. The CDR3 totals 16 residues. Per germline, CDR1 SGHRS and CDR2 YFSETQ. TCRdb keeps only in-frame clones here, not all; method: immunoSEQ multiplex PCR. Seen here are 31,000 or so clones, 88% observed once, and the top ten hold roughly 7%. This receptor was identified in a human donor with melanoma. The rearrangement joins TRBV5-1 to TRBJ2-2; possibly TRBD1 for D (5 bases). Sequences were derived from CD8+ T cells from peripheral blood, sampled from a patient given anti-PD-1 treatment. CDR3 loop: CASSFPDTGRTGELFF. CDR3 sequence (DNA): TGCGCCAGCAGCTTCCCGGATACAGGTCGCACCGGGGAGCTGTTTTTT.